The sequence of this T cell receptor (beta chain) was determined in a study of blood T cell repertoires in COVID-19. Across the whole study: In each case, the material was cDNA or gDNA derived from T cells, B-cell-depleted T cells, or PBMCs.

Assay: immunoSEQ multiplex PCR; the TCRdb copy retains only in-frame clones and omits some. This sample carries a few hundred thousand clones, about nine tenths of them seen once, and the ten largest clones take around 12%. This receptor was obtained from an older woman with acute or convalescent COVID-19. The specimen was peripheral blood.

CDR3 nucleotide sequence: TGTGCCAGCAAACAGGGGGAGAGCGATCAGCCCCAGCATTTT. As protein: CASKQGESDQPQHF. The chain carries TRBV6-6 and TRBJ1-5, with 8 bases that match TRBD1. The germline gives CDR1 MNHNY, CDR2 SVGAGI (reference sequence). This CDR3 region has 14 residues. Trimming took 7 bases from V and 5 from J; bases not matched to a gene: 7.